Presented here are 31 T cell receptor beta chains from one specimen sequenced in a study of cytomegalovirus exposure and HLA in healthy donors. Measured with immunoSEQ multiplex PCR; TCRdb has only the in-frame clones, and not every one. The sample yields approximately 240,000 clones, just over 90% seen once. Sequenced sample: PBMCs. These receptors came from a woman aged 18-30 years in good health and CMV-seronegative.

The gene calls are TRBV25-1 and TRBJ2-1; TRBD2 agrees at 12 bases. The trim removed 5 bases at V and 1 base at J, leaving 6 bases unmatched. CDR1 is MGHDK and CDR2 is SYGVNS in the germline V gene. The CDR3 covers 17 residues. The CDR3 coding sequence is TGTGCCAGCAGTCTCCGACTAGCGGGAGTGTCCTACAATGAGCAGTTCTTC. Translation gives CASSLRLAGVSYNEQFF.

The chain has TRBV14 and TRBJ1-2; D possibly corresponds to TRBD1 (6 bases). V dropped 0 bases and J dropped 4 bases, with 6 bases sitting between them. Germline V CDR1 and CDR2: SGHDN, FVKESK. The CDR3 has 13 amino acids. CDR3 amino acids: CASSQEDSYGYTF. The CDR3 coding sequence is TGTGCCAGCAGCCAAGAGGACAGCTATGGCTACACCTTC.

The chain joins TRBV20-1 to TRBJ2-3; 7 bases align to TRBD1. The CDR3 contains 11 residues. Unmatched junction bases numbered 5, after V lost 3 bases and J lost 11 bases. Germline-derived CDR1 and CDR2 are DFQATT and SNEGSKA (reference sequence). The CDR3 spells CSARDRRKQYF. The DNA of the CDR3 is TGCAGTGCTAGGGACAGGCGGAAGCAGTATTTT.

A note on this clone: The junction departs from the called germline gene at one end, perhaps through a read error. J is TRBJ2-5 and V is TRBV7-6, with D perhaps TRBD2 (6 bases). Germline V CDR1 and CDR2: SGHVS, FNYEAQ. The CDR3 is 14 amino acids. CDR3 residues: CASSLAFGRETQYF. CDR3 coding DNA: TGTGCCAGCAGCCTAGCGTTTGGTCGGGAGACCCAGTACTTC.

The chain has TRBV19 and TRBJ2-3; 9 nucleotides align to TRBD1. CDR1 and CDR2 (germline): LNHDA, SQIVND (reference sequence). The V gene end was trimmed by 5 bases and the J gene end by 1 base; junction bases not matched to a gene: 4. The CDR3 totals 15 residues. The CDR3 loop reads CASSSRTGGTDTQYF. CDR3 DNA: TGTGCCAGTAGTTCCCGGACAGGGGGCACAGATACGCAGTATTTT.

This chain connects TRBV27 to TRBJ2-1, with TRBD2 identical over 11 bases. After removal of 3 bases from V and 3 bases from J, the junction contained 7 bases not matched to a gene. The length of the CDR3 is 17 residues. Germline V lookup: CDR1 MNHEY, CDR2 SMNVEV (reference sequence). The DNA of the CDR3 is TGTGCCAGCAGTTTGGCCCTTCTAGCGGGGGGCTACAATGAGCAGTTCTTC. It codes for CASSLALLAGGYNEQFF.

This clone showed up just a few times. The rearrangement uses TRBV29-1 and TRBJ2-1; the D gene is possibly TRBD2 (5 bases). The length of the CDR3 is 17 residues. Trimming pared 0 bases from V and 2 bases from J, leaving 17 bases between. Germline CDR1 is SQVTM and CDR2 is ANQGSEA. CDR3 sequence reads: CSVEEFERISTYNEQFF. CDR3 DNA sequence: TGCAGCGTTGAAGAGTTTGAGCGGATTTCTACCTACAATGAGCAGTTCTTC.

This sequence joins TRBV29-1 and TRBJ1-2; 7 nucleotides line up with TRBD1. Germline CDR1 is SQVTM and CDR2 is ANQGSEA. V lost 4 bases, J lost 3 bases, and 5 bases stayed unmatched. The CDR3 spans 13 residues. The CDR3 loop reads CSVGQGMDYGYTF. In DNA, the CDR3 is TGCAGCGTTGGACAGGGAATGGACTATGGCTACACCTTC.

This chain joins TRBV11-2 and TRBJ2-7; D gene uncertain. Trimming took 1 base from V and 5 from J, leaving 12 bases between them. CDR3 length: 14 amino acids. The germline CDR1 and CDR2 sequences are SGHAT and FQNNGV. The CDR3 DNA follows: TGTGCCAGCAGCTTAGGGTTCGTGACAAACGAGCAGTACTTC. Protein: CASSLGFVTNEQYF.

V gene TRBV27 combines with J gene TRBJ1-1; D uncertain. There are 13 residues in the CDR3. The germline V and J ends were trimmed by 5 bases and 4 bases, with 11 bases remaining between them. The germline V gene encodes CDR1 MNHEY and CDR2 SMNVEV (reference sequence). The CDR3 DNA reads as TGTGCCAGCAGTCCCATAGTCGGCACTGAAGCTTTCTTT. This translates into CASSPIVGTEAFF.

The rearrangement uses TRBV10-2 and TRBJ1-2, with 10 bases lining up with TRBD1. V was clipped by 2 bases and J by 4 bases; unmatched bases: 10. The CDR3 length is 17 residues. CDR1 and CDR2 from the germline V gene are WSHSY and SAAADI. CDR3 loop: CASSEGQGVIRAYGYTF. The CDR3 DNA reads as TGCGCCAGCAGTGAGGGACAGGGGGTAATTCGAGCCTATGGCTACACCTTC.

The chain links TRBV7-6 to TRBJ1-1; the D gene is possibly TRBD1 (5 bases). Per the germline V gene, CDR1 is SGHVS and CDR2 is FNYEAQ. The length of the CDR3 is 15 residues. V lost 0 bases and J 0 bases, leaving 8 bases between the germline ends. CDR3 in DNA: TGTGCCAGCAGCTTAGCGGGGGGTATGAACACTGAAGCTTTCTTT. Translation: CASSLAGGMNTEAFF.

The J gene is TRBJ2-3, the V gene TRBV6-4, with 9 bases identical to TRBD2. The V gene's germline CDR1 is MRHNA and CDR2 SNTAGT. The trim removed 4 bases at V and 5 bases at J, leaving 1 base unmatched. This CDR3 is 13 amino acids long. The CDR3 protein is CASSGTSEDTQYF. The CDR3 nucleotides are TGTGCCAGCAGTGGGACTAGCGAAGATACGCAGTATTTT.

This chain uses TRBV7-6 with TRBJ1-1; D not certain. Germline V gene data show CDR1 as SGHVS and CDR2 as FNYEAQ. This CDR3 spans 14 amino acids. The germline V and J ends were trimmed by 4 bases and 5 bases, with 14 bases remaining between them. CDR3 in DNA: TGTGCCAGCAGCTCCCTGGGGAGGGATACTGAAGCTTTCTTT. Its protein is CASSSLGRDTEAFF.

The chain has TRBV29-1 and TRBJ1-1; 7 bases line up with TRBD1. Germline V gene data show CDR1 as SQVTM and CDR2 as ANQGSEA. V gave up 5 bases and J gave up 1 base; unmatched junction bases: 4. The CDR3 consists of 13 residues. This CDR3 is CSVRAGGNTEAFF. The CDR3 DNA sequence: TGCAGCGTTCGGGCAGGGGGGAACACTGAAGCTTTCTTT.

This clone was seen only once. This rearrangement joins TRBV2 to TRBJ1-2, with D tentatively TRBD1 (5 bases). The V gene's germline CDR1 is SNHLY and CDR2 FYNNEI. This CDR3 region has 16 residues. The V end was cut by 8 bases, the J end by 12 bases, with 31 bases between. This CDR3 reads CASGVLSGAAWGLDTF. DNA for the CDR3: TGTGCCAGCGGGGTTTTAAGCGGGGCGGCTTGGGGTTTGGACACCTTC.

This chain's CDR3 is CASRQSGGTAYTEAFF. As DNA, the CDR3 is TGTGCCAGCAGGCAGAGTGGGGGGACAGCTTACACTGAAGCTTTCTTT. The chain joins TRBV7-3 to TRBJ1-1; 7 positions match TRBD1. Germline CDR1 and CDR2: SGHTA and FQGTGA. V shed 6 bases, J shed 3 bases, and the junction held 13 bases outside the gene matches. This CDR3 is 16 amino acids long.

The rearrangement links TRBV5-4 to TRBJ2-7; the match to TRBD2 covers 10 bases. Losses at the gene ends were 1 base for V and 7 bases for J; bases not matched to a gene: 8. The CDR3 totals 15 residues. CDR1 and CDR2 (germline): SGHNT, YYREEE (reference sequence). CDR3 residues: CASSLMPSGSSEQYF. CDR3 nucleotide sequence: TGTGCCAGCAGCTTGATGCCTAGCGGGAGTTCGGAGCAGTACTTC.

V and J are TRBV11-3 and TRBJ2-5, with 9 bases identical to TRBD1. The CDR3 runs to 13 residues. Germline V gives CDR1 SGHNT, CDR2 YENEEA. V gave up 5 bases and J gave up 2 bases; unmatched junction bases: 0. DNA for the CDR3: TGTGCCAGCAGCGGGACAGGGCAAGAGACCCAGTACTTC. This codes for CASSGTGQETQYF.

This chain connects TRBV27 to TRBJ2-1, with no clear D. Germline CDR1 is MNHEY and CDR2 is SMNVEV (reference sequence). V lost 3 bases to trimming and J lost 0 bases, with 6 bases between them. The CDR3 consists of 14 residues. The DNA for the CDR3 is TGTGCCAGCAGTTTCGCGAGCTCCTACAATGAGCAGTTCTTC. This codes for CASSFASSYNEQFF.

The CDR3 sequence is CASGRQGNTEAFF. As DNA, the CDR3 is TGTGCTAGTGGTCGACAGGGGAACACTGAAGCTTTCTTT. The chain couples TRBV12-5 to TRBJ1-1, with 7 bases lining up with TRBD1. Germline values: CDR1 LGHNT, CDR2 FRNRAP. The junction had 1 base not matched to a gene; V was cut back by 5 bases and J by 1 base. This CDR3 comprises 13 residues. Full variable domain (remainder filled in from reference TRBV12-5 and TRBJ1-1): DARVTQTPRHKVTEMGQEVTMRCQPILGHNTVFWYRQTMMQGLELLAYFRNRAPLDDSGMPKDRFSAEMPDATLATLKIQPSEPRDSAVYFCASGRQGNTEAFFGQGTRLTVV.

This chain connects TRBV7-2 to TRBJ2-6; 7 nucleotides agree with TRBD1. The germline gives CDR1 SGHTA, CDR2 FQGNSA. This CDR3 has 19 amino acids. Germline trimming cut 5 bases from V and 1 base from J; bases unmatched to any gene: 14. CDR3 nucleotides: TGTGCCAGCAGCAGACGTCGACAGGGAATAGTGTCTGGGGCCAACGTCCTGACTTTC. It translates to CASSRRRQGIVSGANVLTF.

The V gene is TRBV4-1, the J gene TRBJ1-4; D remains unclear. The length of the CDR3 is 16 residues. Germline V gives CDR1 MGHRA, CDR2 YSYEKL. Trimming pared 0 bases from V and 1 base from J, leaving 9 bases between. The CDR3 DNA reads as TGCGCCAGCAGCCAAGATATGGTACTAACTAATGAAAAACTGTTTTTT. It encodes CASSQDMVLTNEKLFF.

This clone came up once. The chain combines TRBV7-6 with TRBJ2-3; 10 nucleotides line up with TRBD2. J lost 2 bases, V lost 0 bases, and 11 bases had no gene match. The germline V gene has CDR1 SGHVS and CDR2 FNYEAQ. The CDR3 covers 19 residues. The CDR3 loop reads CASSLAGLAGAHFTDTQYF. The CDR3 bases are TGTGCCAGCAGCTTAGCGGGCCTAGCGGGAGCGCATTTCACAGATACGCAGTATTTT.

The chain links TRBV6-1 to TRBJ2-3; 8 bases are shared with TRBD2. The V gene's germline CDR1 is MNHNS and CDR2 SASEGT. The J segment lost 1 base and the V segment lost 2 bases, leaving 2 bases of the junction unmatched. This CDR3 region has 15 residues. CDR3 nucleotide sequence: TGTGCCAGCAGTGAAAGGGGACTAGGCACAGATACGCAGTATTTT. This translates into CASSERGLGTDTQYF.

The chain carries TRBV6-4 and TRBJ2-1, with D perhaps matching TRBD2 (6 bases). With 6 bases removed from V and 8 bases from J, the gap between germline ends came to 11 bases. Germline lookup yields CDR1 MRHNA and CDR2 SNTAGT. This CDR3 has 12 amino acids. Here the CDR3 DNA reads TGTGCCAGCAGCCCGGAGGGCCATGAGCAGTTCTTC. This gives the protein CASSPEGHEQFF.

The chain is built from TRBV5-6 and TRBJ2-7; 9 positions match TRBD2. This CDR3 region has 15 residues. J was trimmed by 2 bases and V by 7 bases; bases with no gene match: 10. The germline CDR1 and CDR2 sequences are SGHDT and YYEEEE. The CDR3 bases are TGTGCCAGCCTTGAAAGCGGGAGGTCCCCCTACGAGCAGTACTTC. It codes for CASLESGRSPYEQYF.

The rearrangement links TRBV2 to TRBJ2-7; 9 nucleotides align to TRBD2. The germline gives CDR1 SNHLY, CDR2 FYNNEI. V trimming: 0 bases; J trimming: 9 bases; junction bases outside the gene matches: 12. CDR3 length equals 16 residues. This CDR3 reads CASSEALPGLASGQYF. CDR3 in DNA: TGTGCCAGCAGTGAAGCGCTTCCGGGACTAGCATCTGGGCAGTACTTC.

The CDR3, as DNA: TGTGCCAGCAGTTACGGGGCGTCAGGGGGCGCTCCCAAAAACATTCAGTACTTC. Protein sequence: CASSYGASGGAPKNIQYF. The V gene is TRBV6-7, the J gene TRBJ2-4, with 8 bases matching TRBD1. TRBV6-7 is sorted into the ORF group, with uncertain function. V was clipped by 2 bases and J by 2 bases; unmatched bases: 11. CDR3 length: 18 amino acids.

The rearrangement joins TRBV7-3 to TRBJ2-2; TRBD2 is a possible D gene (6 bases). Germline V lookup: CDR1 SGHTA, CDR2 FQGTGA. The CDR3 length is 15 residues. Trimming took 5 bases from V and 0 from J, leaving 10 bases between them. The CDR3 coding sequence is TGTGCCAGCAGCCCGACTAGGTCGAACACCGGGGAGCTGTTTTTT. Its translation is CASSPTRSNTGELFF.

The rearrangement links TRBV6-1 to TRBJ1-5, with D uncertain. The V end lost 7 bases, the J end lost 4 bases, and 11 bases lay between the germline ends. Germline lookup yields CDR1 MNHNS and CDR2 SASEGT. The CDR3 extends over 13 amino acids. CDR3 amino acids: CASTQTRNQPQHF. CDR3 nucleotides: TGTGCCAGCACCCAGACCAGGAATCAGCCCCAGCATTTT.